The 20 T cell receptor beta chains below all came from one sample that was sequenced in a study of glioma-infiltrating T cells. Amplification of TCR alpha and beta CDR3 regions from RNA used iRepertoire nested multiplex PCR. TCRdb analysed the multiplex PCR reads with MiXCR anew, one entry per CDR3 protein. Of around 130,000 distinct CDR3 sequences detected, around 25% appear once; the ten largest clones hold around 28%. Sequences were obtained from glioma tissue, nonneoplastic brain tissue, or PBMCs (not recorded which). The receptor set was obtained from a human donor with low-grade glioma or glioblastoma, undergoing nonglioma brain surgery, or in good health (not recorded which).

The sample holds a few counts of this clonotype. The gene calls are TRBV10-3 and TRBJ2-1, with a tentative D call TRBD2 (6 bases). Trimming left V 10 bases short and J 7 bases short, with 17 bases between. Germline CDR1 and CDR2: ENHRY and SYGVKD. This CDR3 region has 13 residues. CDR3: CATEAGMGNEQFF. CDR3 DNA sequence: TGTGCCACAGAAGCGGGCATGGGGAATGAGCAGTTCTTC.

This clonotype was seen a few times. The chain recombines TRBV20-1 with TRBJ2-1, with D possibly TRBD2 on 7 matching bases. Looked up from germline, CDR1 is DFQATT and CDR2 is SNEGSKA (reference sequence). The CDR3 runs 15 residues. V was shortened by 6 bases and J by 3 bases, with 18 bases between the two germline ends. This chain's CDR3 is CSAPRGGLYYNEQFF. CDR3 nucleotides: TGCAGTGCCCCGAGGGGGGGGCTGTACTACAATGAGCAGTTCTTC.

The table lists this clonotype with a few counts. The chain carries TRBV7-9 and TRBJ2-2; no clear D. Trimming took off 3 bases at V and 0 bases at J, with 11 bases between the two ends. This CDR3 spans 16 amino acids. CDR1 SEHNR and CDR2 FQNEAQ come from the germline V gene (reference sequence). This CDR3 is CASSLTRAPNTGELFF. The CDR3 DNA follows: TGTGCCAGCAGCTTGACAAGGGCCCCGAACACCGGGGAGCTGTTTTTT.

V and J are TRBV6-4 and TRBJ2-3, with TRBD2 identical over 8 bases. With 0 bases clipped from V and 1 base from J, the junction kept 0 bases outside the gene matches. The CDR3 runs to 15 residues. Looked up from germline, CDR1 is MRHNA and CDR2 is SNTAGT. Here the CDR3 DNA reads TGTGCCAGCAGTGACTCGCGGGGGGGCACAGATACGCAGTATTTT. Protein: CASSDSRGGTDTQYF.

The chain employs TRBV12-3 or TRBV12-4 and TRBJ1-5; no firm D call. V was clipped by 3 bases and J by 5 bases, with 5 bases between them. The CDR3 is made up of 12 amino acids. The CDR3 loop reads CASSFGDQPQHF. For the CDR3, the DNA is TGTGCCAGCAGTTTTGGGGATCAGCCCCAGCATTTT.

Only a few counts were recorded for this clonotype. The chain has TRBV7-9 and TRBJ1-4, with 9 positions matching TRBD1. Per germline, CDR1 SEHNR and CDR2 FQNEAQ (reference sequence). The length of the CDR3 is 13 residues. The V and J ends lost 6 bases and 8 bases, in that order; junction bases with no gene match: 4. The CDR3 DNA sequence: TGTGCCAGCAGGGGACAGGGAACCGAAAAACTGTTTTTT. It encodes CASRGQGTEKLFF.

Turning to this clonotype: A much larger clone sits a single nucleotide away, making a read error possible. The chain combines TRBV20-1 with TRBJ2-3, with 11 bases fitting TRBD2. CDR3 size: 15 residues. Germline CDR1 is DFQATT and CDR2 is SNEGSKA (reference sequence). The CDR3 bases are TGCAGTGCTAGGGGGGGGACTAGCGGTTCAGATACGCAGTGTTTT. This codes for CSARGGTSGSDTQCF.

This clonotype was seen a handful of times. The chain employs TRBV2 and TRBJ2-7, with a possible D match to TRBD2 (5 bases). CDR1 and CDR2 (germline): SNHLY, FYNNEI. CDR3 size: 11 residues. V dropped 6 bases and J dropped 6 bases, with 9 bases sitting between them. The CDR3, as DNA: TGTGCCAGCAGGGGAGACGGCGAGCAGTACGTC. Translated, it gives CASRGDGEQYV.

The rearrangement links TRBV25-1 to TRBJ1-4; 7 nucleotides match TRBD1. The trim removed 6 bases at V and 4 bases at J, leaving 5 bases unmatched. This CDR3 has 14 amino acids. Germline CDR1 reads MGHDK; CDR2 reads SYGVNS. The CDR3 sequence: CASRPGTVNEKLFF. CDR3 coding DNA: TGTGCCAGCAGGCCCGGGACAGTTAATGAAAAACTGTTTTTT.

This clonotype was counted a few times. The genes are TRBV11-2 and TRBJ1-1, with 9 bases that match TRBD1. CDR1 is SGHAT and CDR2 is FQNNGV in the germline V gene. Losses at the gene ends were 3 bases for V and 4 bases for J; bases not matched to a gene: 6. The CDR3 is 15 residues long. In DNA, the CDR3 is TGTGCCAGCAGCTTGCCGGGACAGGGCGGCACTGAAGCTTTCTTT. This translates into CASSLPGQGGTEAFF. The whole variable domain, filled in from reference TRBV11-2 and TRBJ1-1, reads EAGVAQSPRYKIIEKRQSVAFWCNPISGHATLYWYQQILGQGPKLLIQFQNNGVVDDSQLPKDRFSAERLKGVDSTLKIQPAKLEDSAVYLCASSLPGQGGTEAFFGQGTRLTVV.

This clonotype turned up a few times. The CDR3 spells CATSEAGSNSGANVLTF. The CDR3 DNA sequence: TGTGCCACCAGTGAGGCAGGGAGTAACTCTGGGGCCAACGTCCTGACTTTC. J is TRBJ2-6 and V is TRBV24-1; D tentatively fits TRBD1 or TRBD2 (5 bases each). V gave up 4 bases and J gave up 0 bases, with 12 bases separating them. This CDR3 is 17 amino acids long. CDR1 KGHDR and CDR2 SFDVKD come from the germline V gene.

This clonotype was detected ten times or more. The J gene is TRBJ1-5, the V gene TRBV6-1; D perhaps matches TRBD1 (6 bases). Trimming took 7 bases from V and 2 from J, leaving 12 bases between them. Germline values: CDR1 MNHNS, CDR2 SASEGT. The length of the CDR3 is 14 residues. DNA for the CDR3: TGTGCCAGCAATACGGGGGCAGGCAATCAGCCCCAGCATTTT. Residues: CASNTGAGNQPQHF.

The rearrangement uses TRBV19 and TRBJ1-2; no clear D. This CDR3 comprises 15 residues. V was cut by 6 bases and J by 2 bases, with 16 bases left in between. Germline CDR1 and CDR2: LNHDA and SQIVND (reference sequence). The CDR3 loop reads CASSPSRTVNYGYTF. DNA of the CDR3: TGTGCCAGTAGCCCATCCCGGACGGTAAACTATGGCTACACCTTC.

The sample holds many counts of this clonotype. The rearrangement joins TRBV24-1 to TRBJ2-3, with unresolved D. CDR1 is KGHDR and CDR2 is SFDVKD in the germline V gene. V gave up 1 base and J gave up 0 bases, with 10 bases separating them. The CDR3 extends over 16 amino acids. CDR3 amino acids: CATSDLRAESTDTQYF. The DNA for the CDR3 is TGTGCCACCAGTGATTTAAGGGCAGAAAGCACAGATACGCAGTATTTT.

This clonotype was detected ten times or more. This chain uses TRBV6-1 with TRBJ2-1, with 12 bases identical to TRBD2. This CDR3 region has 17 residues. V shed 5 bases and J 7 bases; nucleotides not matched to a gene: 12. Germline CDR1 reads MNHNS; CDR2 reads SASEGT. The CDR3 DNA follows: TGTGCCAGCAGTTCCCACACTAGCGGGGGGTTGGATAATGAGCAGTTCTTC. Translation: CASSSHTSGGLDNEQFF.

The rearrangement links TRBV20-1 to TRBJ2-5, with a tentative D call TRBD2 (5 bases). The tail of the sequence fits TRBJ2-7 better, so the J call may be wrong. Germline V gene data show CDR1 as DFQATT and CDR2 as SNEGSKA (reference sequence). The CDR3 consists of 15 residues. CDR3 in amino acids: CSARDSTGSTGEQYF. CDR3 in DNA: TGCAGTGCTAGAGATAGTACTGGGAGTACGGGCGAGCAGTACTTC.

The sample holds many counts of this clonotype. This chain joins TRBV6-2 or TRBV6-3 and TRBJ1-1; D uncertain. There are 13 residues in the CDR3. Trimming cost V 4 bases and J 4 bases, with 10 bases left between them. CDR1 and CDR2 (germline): MNHEY, SVGEGT. DNA for the CDR3: TGTGCCAGCAGTTCTTGGGGTATCACTGAAGCTTTCTTT. Residues: CASSSWGITEAFF.

CDR3 nucleotides: TGCAGTGCTACCTCTGCGGGGTCCTCCTACAATGAGCAGTTCTTC. Translated, it gives CSATSAGSSYNEQFF. The J gene is TRBJ2-1, the V gene TRBV20-1, with TRBD2 as a possible D gene (6 bases). There are 15 residues in the CDR3. Germline V CDR1 and CDR2: DFQATT, SNEGSKA (reference sequence). Trimming took off 4 bases at V and 0 bases at J, with 13 bases between the two ends.

This chain connects TRBV20-1 to TRBJ2-5, with D hard to call. The CDR3 spans 13 residues. Germline CDR1 and CDR2: DFQATT and SNEGSKA (reference sequence). Trimming removed 3 bases from V and 2 bases from J, with 10 bases in between. The CDR3 reads CSASIHSQETQYF. The DNA of the CDR3 is TGCAGTGCTAGCATACACTCTCAAGAGACCCAGTACTTC.

To note about this clonotype: A much bigger clone sits one base away, suggesting this may be a read error. V and J are TRBV6-2 or TRBV6-3 and TRBJ2-2, with D uncertain. The V and J ends lost 4 bases and 9 bases respectively, with 9 bases between them. The CDR3 totals 12 residues. Per germline, CDR1 MNHEY and CDR2 SVGEGT. The CDR3, as DNA: TGTGCCAGCAGTTCACGGACCCGGGAGCTGTTTTTT. Translating it yields CASSSRTRELFF.